This entry is about one T cell receptor (beta chain). This sample is part of a study of cytomegalovirus exposure and HLA in healthy donors. Primers included in the PCR were 60 Vbeta and 13 Jbeta primers. Repertoires were generated with immunoSEQ multiplex PCR, while TCRdb's copy carries only in-frame clones and drops some. The table lists over 70,000 clones. Germline CDR1 ENHRY, CDR2 SYGVKD. CDR3 length: 17 amino acids. V was clipped by 0 bases and J by 0 bases, with 12 bases between them. J is TRBJ1-5 and V is TRBV10-3; D unresolved. The receptor comes from a woman between 35 and 50 years old in good health and CMV-seropositive. The sequencing sample was made of PBMCs. The DNA of the CDR3 is TGTGCCATCAGTGAGTCTTCAAGAGGTAATAGCAATCAGCCCCAGCATTTT. This codes for CAISESSRGNSNQPQHF.